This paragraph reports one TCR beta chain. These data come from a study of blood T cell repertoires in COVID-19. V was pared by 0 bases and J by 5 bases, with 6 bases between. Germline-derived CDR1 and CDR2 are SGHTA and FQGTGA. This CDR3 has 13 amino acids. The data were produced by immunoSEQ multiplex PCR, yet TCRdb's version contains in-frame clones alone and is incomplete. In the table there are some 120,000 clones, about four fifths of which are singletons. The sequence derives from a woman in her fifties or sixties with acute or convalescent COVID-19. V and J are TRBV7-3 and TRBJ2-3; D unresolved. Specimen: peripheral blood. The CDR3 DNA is TGTGCCAGCAGCTTAACCTATGGAGATACGCAGTATTTT. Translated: CASSLTYGDTQYF.